The 2 T cell receptor beta chains given below trace back to one sample, sequenced in a study of human thymus T cells. Using immunoSEQ multiplex PCR, the repertoire was profiled, and TCRdb retains in-frame clones only, with some absent. The sample has roughly 60,000 clones; 94% are singletons. The sample consisted of blood. The receptors shown here come from a boy under two years old with a congenital heart defect but otherwise immunologically healthy.

This clone has just a few counts. The J gene is TRBJ1-5, the V gene TRBV7-2, with D perhaps matching TRBD1 (6 bases). Germline V gene sequence: CDR1 SGHTA, CDR2 FQGNSA. Trimming cost V 2 bases and J 2 bases, with 7 bases left between them. The CDR3 consists of 14 residues. CDR3 DNA: TGTGCCAGCAGCTTAAGACAGGGCAATCAGCCCCAGCATTTT. It codes for CASSLRQGNQPQHF.

This chain joins TRBV7-2 and TRBJ2-1; D gene ambiguous. This CDR3 spans 12 amino acids. Germline V gives CDR1 SGHTA, CDR2 FQGNSA. V gave up 5 bases and J gave up 10 bases, with 12 bases separating them. This chain's CDR3 is CASSVQGGEQFF. CDR3 DNA: TGTGCCAGCAGCGTCCAAGGTGGGGAGCAGTTCTTC.